These T cell receptor beta chains were read from a single sample in a study of blood T cell repertoires in COVID-19. The method was immunoSEQ multiplex PCR; TCRdb's version includes in-frame clones alone and lacks a portion of them. The sample lists over 200,000 clones, around nine tenths occurring once. Sequences were obtained from peripheral blood. The receptors stem from a man in his fifties or sixties who had recovered from COVID-19. Both conserved end residues are trimmed from each CDR3.

V gene,J gene,CDR3 protein
TRBV30,TRBJ1-6,AWSVRTGGSSPLH
TRBV29-1,TRBJ1-4,SVRAGGREKLF
TRBV6-1,TRBJ1-6,ASSELGTRNSPLH
TRBV4-2,TRBJ2-7,ASSQISGQGPYEQY
TRBV19,TRBJ2-4,ASSDQGLAKNIQY
TRBV21-1,TRBJ2-5,ASSKDRETQY
TRBV19,TRBJ2-6,ASSNRGRSGANVLT
TRBV9,TRBJ1-5,ASSSQQGGNQPQH
TRBV29-1,TRBJ1-2,SVGGGFDSLSGYT
TRBV7-2,TRBJ2-1,ASSNTAGEQF
TRBV3-1/TRBV3-2,TRBJ1-5,ASSQGVATLNQPQH
TRBV6-5,TRBJ1-1,ASSYSRGSTEAF
TRBV3-1/TRBV3-2,TRBJ1-3,ASSPTGSSGNTIY
TRBV27,TRBJ2-1,ASSHSPPGGRNEQF
TRBV5-4,TRBJ2-1,ASSLSQDNEQF
TRBV15,TRBJ1-4,ATGLGGATNEKLF
TRBV12-3/TRBV12-4,TRBJ2-1,ASSPASRNEQF
TRBV10-3,TRBJ1-3,AITVGNTIY
TRBV7-9,TRBJ2-7,ASSPGGPSSYEQY
TRBV7-3,TRBJ2-1,ASSVTRTNEQF
TRBV3-1/TRBV3-2,TRBJ2-7,ASSPSRSGIDYEQY
TRBV7-3,TRBJ1-1,ASSPGHLVAEAF
TRBV30,TRBJ2-7,AWGKGGSRYEQY
TRBV7-3,TRBJ2-5,ASSLNGRGYQETQY
TRBV20-1,TRBJ2-3,SASGKEREPWVGDTDTQY
TRBV5-1,TRBJ2-3,ASSPGQGTDTQY
TRBV7-2,TRBJ2-3,ASSLGLADTQY
TRBV7-2,TRBJ2-3,ASIPPGGTQY
TRBV9,TRBJ2-7,ASSVAGGGYEQY
TRBV10-3,TRBJ2-1,AISGKGPGGTEYNEQF
TRBV19,TRBJ2-3,ASSIDVEWTDTQY
TRBV12-5,TRBJ1-1,ASGLGPDREAF
TRBV9,TRBJ2-6,ASSGGAGANVLT
TRBV5-6,TRBJ2-1,ASTHSSYNEQF
TRBV11-3,TRBJ2-5,ASSQGGLAGVETQY
TRBV3-1/TRBV3-2,TRBJ1-5,ASSGSGESQPQH
TRBV5-5,TRBJ1-2,ASSLGQGGGYGYT
TRBV28,TRBJ1-5,ASSSGQGANQPQH
TRBV28,TRBJ1-5,ASRRLAGTTLSNQPQH
TRBV1,TRBJ2-7,TSSLRTSGTLDEQY
TRBV7-3,TRBJ2-1,ASSSGLAAYEQF
TRBV10-3,TRBJ1-2,AISRDRADGYT
TRBV27,TRBJ2-1,ASSSLAGRTNEQF
TRBV6-5,TRBJ1-1,ASSRTGWQATEAF
TRBV4-1,TRBJ2-6,ASSQPTVSGANVLT
TRBV5-1,TRBJ2-7,ASSWGRGAYEQY
TRBV5-8,TRBJ2-1,ASSIFSGTSGNYNEQF
TRBV9,TRBJ1-1,ASSTRGTANTEAF
TRBV7-9,TRBJ1-2,ASSYEVLYGYT
TRBV2,TRBJ1-5,ASSWTENQPQH
TRBV19,TRBJ2-3,ASSYGTGSTDTQY
TRBV6-1,TRBJ1-2,ASSQRDRGYGYT
TRBV7-3,TRBJ2-5,ASSLGQAGGPSETQY
TRBV19,TRBJ2-7,ASSVLGGQREQY
TRBV19,TRBJ1-5,ASSIGVWGYSNQPQH
TRBV3-1/TRBV3-2,TRBJ2-2,ASSFSGTGELF
TRBV30,TRBJ1-6,AWSTGASYNSPLH
TRBV7-6,TRBJ2-3,ASSRKPLGGQSTDTQY
TRBV29-1,TRBJ1-2,SVKSRQDHGYT
TRBV14,TRBJ1-5,ASSQDSGGDQPQH